This T cell receptor (beta chain) was sequenced in a study of early T cells in non-severe SARS-CoV-2 infection. Across the study: Sequenced bulk RNA came from whole blood that was unsorted, and chains were unpaired.

This clonotype came up many times. Unique molecular identifiers were added to individual cDNA molecules. MiXCR, applied by TCRdb to the 5' RACE reads, yields one record per CDR3 protein. The sample gives 45,000 to 55,000 distinct CDR3 sequences, 6.5% of which show up once; around 2.8% is in the top ten. Per germline, CDR1 LNHDA and CDR2 SQIVND (reference sequence). The ends were cut back, 4 bases at V and 1 base at J, with 10 bases in the middle. The CDR3 is 14 residues long. The chain carries TRBV19 and TRBJ2-5; D is possibly TRBD1 (5 bases). The sequencing here drew on whole blood, taken at baseline. This clonotype was sampled from an adult who was a healthcare worker with PCR-confirmed SARS-CoV-2 infection or an uninfected control (not recorded which). The CDR3 nucleotides read TGTGCCAGTAGTAGGCAGGGTCTCCAAGAGACCCAGTACTTC. It is translated as CASSRQGLQETQYF. The variable domain in full, completed from reference TRBV19 and TRBJ2-5, reads DGGITQSPKYLFRKEGQNVTLSCEQNLNHDAMYWYRQDPGQGLRLIYYSQIVNDFQKGDIAEGYSVSREKKESFPLTVTSAQKNPTAFYLCASSRQGLQETQYFGPGTRLLVL.